These T cell receptor beta chains were read from a single sample in a study of memory CD4+ T cells and cytomegalovirus serostatus. The assay was immunoSEQ multiplex PCR, and TCRdb's table has in-frame clones only and misses some. Among around 32,000 clones listed, approximately 76% were seen once. The sequenced sample was memory CD4+ T cells from blood. These receptors originate from an adult in good health and CMV-seronegative. Some clones in this sample may be carry-over from other donors' samples. Each CDR3 is given with its conserved first and last residue. Each record gives: D gene, clone size, V gene, J gene, CDR3 DNA, CDR3 protein. The D gene is left open where the match is weak. Size is stated for part of the rows, as once, few or many counts, or as a class when the clone is expanded.

d_gene: .
abundance: .
v_gene: TRBV30
j_gene: TRBJ1-1
CDR3nt: TGTGCCTGGGCCGACAGGCGGTCACGAGCTTTCTTT
CDR3aa: CAWADRRSRAFF

d_gene: TRBD1
abundance: .
v_gene: TRBV10-3
j_gene: TRBJ1-2
CDR3nt: TGTGCCAACGGACAGGGCGAATATGGCTACACCTTC
CDR3aa: CANGQGEYGYTF

d_gene: .
abundance: .
v_gene: TRBV11-2
j_gene: TRBJ1-4
CDR3nt: TGTGCCAGCAGCTTAGGCCGGTCTGAAAAACTGTTTTTT
CDR3aa: CASSLGRSEKLFF

d_gene: .
abundance: .
v_gene: TRBV11-3
j_gene: TRBJ2-6
CDR3nt: TGTGCCAGCACCAATAGGGACCGGGGCTCTGGGGCCAACGTCCTGACTTTC
CDR3aa: CASTNRDRGSGANVLTF

d_gene: TRBD1
abundance: .
v_gene: TRBV7-9
j_gene: TRBJ2-3
CDR3nt: TGTGCCAGCAGCTCCTGGGGACAGGGAAACACAGATACGCAGTATTTT
CDR3aa: CASSSWGQGNTDTQYF

d_gene: TRBD1
abundance: few
v_gene: TRBV6-5
j_gene: TRBJ2-7
CDR3nt: TGTGCCAGCAGCCGACAGGGGAAAAGCTCCTACGAGCAGTACTTC
CDR3aa: CASSRQGKSSYEQYF

d_gene: TRBD1
abundance: .
v_gene: TRBV4-3
j_gene: TRBJ2-3
CDR3nt: TGCGCCAGCAGCCAGAATACAGGGGGCCAAGGAGATACGCAGTATTTT
CDR3aa: CASSQNTGGQGDTQYF

d_gene: TRBD2
abundance: few
v_gene: TRBV30
j_gene: TRBJ2-7
CDR3nt: TGTGCCTGGAGTAGCACTAGCGGATTCTACGAGCAGTACTTC
CDR3aa: CAWSSTSGFYEQYF

d_gene: .
abundance: .
v_gene: TRBV15
j_gene: TRBJ2-2
CDR3nt: TGTGCCACCAGCAGAGAAATGGCAGGGCCATACACCGGGGAGCTGTTTTTT
CDR3aa: CATSREMAGPYTGELFF

d_gene: .
abundance: .
v_gene: TRBV19
j_gene: TRBJ2-7
CDR3nt: TGTGCCAGTAGTCCCCCGAGGGCCCCCTACGAGCAGTACTTC
CDR3aa: CASSPPRAPYEQYF

d_gene: .
abundance: .
v_gene: TRBV6-4
j_gene: TRBJ1-5
CDR3nt: TGTGCCAGCAGTGCCGGACAAGGGGCAGAGCCCCAGCATTTT
CDR3aa: CASSAGQGAEPQHF

d_gene: TRBD1
abundance: .
v_gene: TRBV7-9
j_gene: TRBJ1-2
CDR3nt: TGTGCCAGCAGGCTCGGGACAGGGGGCGCGGGGATCTATGGCTACACCTTC
CDR3aa: CASRLGTGGAGIYGYTF

d_gene: .
abundance: few
v_gene: TRBV5-1
j_gene: TRBJ1-5
CDR3nt: TGCGCCAGCAGCTTGGCAGGGCATCAGCCCCAGCATTTT
CDR3aa: CASSLAGHQPQHF

d_gene: .
abundance: .
v_gene: TRBV7-2
j_gene: TRBJ2-3
CDR3nt: TGTGCCAGCAGCCTCGCGTCCTTTGGGGATACGCAGTATTTT
CDR3aa: CASSLASFGDTQYF

d_gene: .
abundance: few
v_gene: TRBV9
j_gene: TRBJ1-2
CDR3nt: TGTGCCAGCAGCGTAGGCCCCCTGACTAACTATGGCTACACCTTC
CDR3aa: CASSVGPLTNYGYTF

d_gene: .
abundance: .
v_gene: TRBV10-3
j_gene: TRBJ1-1
CDR3nt: TGTGCCATCAGTGTTGGGCGGGCAGGGGCAAACACTGAAGCTTTCTTT
CDR3aa: CAISVGRAGANTEAFF

d_gene: .
abundance: .
v_gene: TRBV7-2
j_gene: TRBJ1-5
CDR3nt: TGTGCCAGCAGCCGGACTTCCAATCAGCCCCAGCATTTT
CDR3aa: CASSRTSNQPQHF

d_gene: TRBD1
abundance: .
v_gene: TRBV7-9
j_gene: TRBJ1-2
CDR3nt: TGTGCCAGCAGCTTAGGGACGGCGCAGGGGGCGCGAGGCTACACCTTC
CDR3aa: CASSLGTAQGARGYTF

d_gene: TRBD1
abundance: .
v_gene: TRBV10-3
j_gene: TRBJ2-2
CDR3nt: TGTGCCATCGACAGGGGCGGAGACACCGGGGAGCTGTTTTTT
CDR3aa: CAIDRGGDTGELFF

d_gene: TRBD1
abundance: .
v_gene: TRBV19
j_gene: TRBJ2-1
CDR3nt: TGTGCCAGTAGTACGGACAGGTCCTACAATGAGCAGTTCTTC
CDR3aa: CASSTDRSYNEQFF

d_gene: .
abundance: .
v_gene: TRBV4-3
j_gene: TRBJ2-2
CDR3nt: TGCGCCAGCAGCCAAGAATTAGGGCAAACCGGGGAGCTGTTTTTT
CDR3aa: CASSQELGQTGELFF

d_gene: .
abundance: .
v_gene: TRBV5-5
j_gene: TRBJ1-3
CDR3nt: TGTGCCAGCAGCTTACAGGGAACTGGAAACACCATATATTTT
CDR3aa: CASSLQGTGNTIYF

d_gene: .
abundance: .
v_gene: TRBV7-8
j_gene: TRBJ1-3
CDR3nt: TGTGCCAGCAGCGCCTACAGAGTAGTTCTCCCCGGAAACACCATATATTTT
CDR3aa: CASSAYRVVLPGNTIYF

d_gene: .
abundance: .
v_gene: TRBV7-9
j_gene: TRBJ1-4
CDR3nt: TGTGCCAGCACCAATCAGGGCAATAATGAAAAACTGTTTTTT
CDR3aa: CASTNQGNNEKLFF

d_gene: TRBD1
abundance: .
v_gene: TRBV19
j_gene: TRBJ1-2
CDR3nt: TGTGCCAGTAGGGACAGGACAAACTATGGCTACACCTTC
CDR3aa: CASRDRTNYGYTF

d_gene: .
abundance: .
v_gene: TRBV2
j_gene: TRBJ2-1
CDR3nt: TGTGCCAGCAGTGAACGCGCGGGGCAAAACAATGAGCAGTTCTTC
CDR3aa: CASSERAGQNNEQFF

d_gene: TRBD1
abundance: .
v_gene: TRBV19
j_gene: TRBJ1-5
CDR3nt: TGTGCCAGTAGTCCGGACAGGCGCCCTCTTAGCAATCAGCCCCAGCATTTT
CDR3aa: CASSPDRRPLSNQPQHF

d_gene: TRBD1
abundance: .
v_gene: TRBV10-3
j_gene: TRBJ1-4
CDR3nt: TGTGCCATCAGAGGACAGGTTGGCGAAAAACTGTTTTTT
CDR3aa: CAIRGQVGEKLFF

d_gene: .
abundance: .
v_gene: TRBV5-1
j_gene: TRBJ2-2
CDR3nt: TGCGCCAGCAGCCCCGGGATCGAATCGTCGGGCGGGGAGCTGTTTTTT
CDR3aa: CASSPGIESSGGELFF

d_gene: TRBD1
abundance: .
v_gene: TRBV6-5
j_gene: TRBJ2-3
CDR3nt: TGTGCCAGCGGACAGGTGGGAGATACGCAGTATTTT
CDR3aa: CASGQVGDTQYF

d_gene: .
abundance: .
v_gene: TRBV6-6
j_gene: TRBJ1-1
CDR3nt: TGTGCCAGCAGTTTTGGTCAGAACACTGAAGCTTTCTTT
CDR3aa: CASSFGQNTEAFF

d_gene: .
abundance: .
v_gene: TRBV30
j_gene: TRBJ1-2
CDR3nt: TGTGCCTGGATGTTTCGCTCTAACTATGGCTACACCTTC
CDR3aa: CAWMFRSNYGYTF

d_gene: .
abundance: .
v_gene: TRBV21-1
j_gene: TRBJ1-1
CDR3nt: TGTGCCAGCAGGTTGACAGAGAACACTGAAGCTTTCTTT
CDR3aa: CASRLTENTEAFF

d_gene: .
abundance: .
v_gene: TRBV5-4
j_gene: TRBJ1-2
CDR3nt: TGTGCCAGCAGCCCGGACAGAAACTATGGCTACACCTTC
CDR3aa: CASSPDRNYGYTF

d_gene: TRBD2
abundance: once
v_gene: TRBV28
j_gene: TRBJ2-7
CDR3nt: TGTGCCAGCAGTCCAAGCCGGGGGGGCTTCTCCTACGAGCAGTACTTC
CDR3aa: CASSPSRGGFSYEQYF

d_gene: .
abundance: .
v_gene: TRBV30
j_gene: TRBJ1-2
CDR3nt: TGTGCCTGGAGTGTAAATCAGGGATGGGGCTACACCTTC
CDR3aa: CAWSVNQGWGYTF

d_gene: .
abundance: .
v_gene: TRBV30
j_gene: TRBJ2-7
CDR3nt: TGTGCCTGGAGTCAACAGTCCTACGAGCAGTACTTC
CDR3aa: CAWSQQSYEQYF

d_gene: TRBD1
abundance: .
v_gene: TRBV6-1
j_gene: TRBJ2-7
CDR3nt: TGTGCCAGCAGGTACAGGGGGCGAACTGGCGAGCAGTACTTC
CDR3aa: CASRYRGRTGEQYF

d_gene: .
abundance: .
v_gene: TRBV5-1
j_gene: TRBJ2-3
CDR3nt: TGCGCCAGCAGCCCGTCTCAGGGGCGGACAGATACGCAGTATTTT
CDR3aa: CASSPSQGRTDTQYF

d_gene: .
abundance: .
v_gene: TRBV10-3
j_gene: TRBJ1-1
CDR3nt: TGTGCCATCAGTGAGTCGAACCCCCCTGAAGCTTTCTTT
CDR3aa: CAISESNPPEAFF

d_gene: .
abundance: few
v_gene: TRBV7-9
j_gene: TRBJ1-1
CDR3nt: TGTGCCAGCAGCTTAGGCAGGGCGAGAGTGAACACTGAAGCTTTCTTT
CDR3aa: CASSLGRARVNTEAFF

d_gene: .
abundance: .
v_gene: TRBV29-1
j_gene: TRBJ2-3
CDR3nt: TGCAGCGTTGAAGATCGCCTTCGGACCGCGGCAGATACGCAGTATTTT
CDR3aa: CSVEDRLRTAADTQYF

d_gene: TRBD2
abundance: .
v_gene: TRBV10-1
j_gene: TRBJ2-1
CDR3nt: TGCGCCAGCAGTGAGTATATGACTAGCGGCTACAATGAGCAGTTCTTC
CDR3aa: CASSEYMTSGYNEQFF

d_gene: TRBD1
abundance: .
v_gene: TRBV6-1
j_gene: TRBJ1-2
CDR3nt: TGTGCCAGCAGTGACCGACAGGGATTGAGGGGCTACACCTTC
CDR3aa: CASSDRQGLRGYTF

d_gene: TRBD1
abundance: .
v_gene: TRBV19
j_gene: TRBJ2-7
CDR3nt: TGTGCCAGTAGTAAACGGACAGGGGAAATGGGCGAGCAGTACTTC
CDR3aa: CASSKRTGEMGEQYF

d_gene: TRBD2
abundance: .
v_gene: TRBV30
j_gene: TRBJ2-5
CDR3nt: TGTGCCTGGACTAGCGGGGGCCTTAGTGAGACCCAGTACTTC
CDR3aa: CAWTSGGLSETQYF

d_gene: .
abundance: .
v_gene: TRBV25-1
j_gene: TRBJ1-2
CDR3nt: TGTGCCAGCAGCCCAGGAGGGACGAGATCTGGCTACACCTTC
CDR3aa: CASSPGGTRSGYTF

d_gene: .
abundance: .
v_gene: TRBV19
j_gene: TRBJ1-5
CDR3nt: TGTGCCAGTAGTATGGTGTTGGGGTATAGCAATCAGCCCCAGCATTTT
CDR3aa: CASSMVLGYSNQPQHF

d_gene: .
abundance: .
v_gene: TRBV7-6
j_gene: TRBJ1-2
CDR3nt: TGTGCCAGCAGCCCACAGGGTAACTATGGCTACACCTTC
CDR3aa: CASSPQGNYGYTF

d_gene: .
abundance: .
v_gene: TRBV4-3
j_gene: TRBJ1-4
CDR3nt: TGCGCCAGCAGCCAAGGGAGTGCAACTAATGAAAAACTGTTTTTT
CDR3aa: CASSQGSATNEKLFF

d_gene: .
abundance: .
v_gene: TRBV7-2
j_gene: TRBJ2-7
CDR3nt: TGTGCCAGCAGCTTACCCCCCCCCGCAGGGCGGCAGTACTTC
CDR3aa: CASSLPPPAGRQYF

d_gene: .
abundance: once
v_gene: TRBV19
j_gene: TRBJ1-1
CDR3nt: TGTGCCAGTAGGGCCGGGCCACTGAACACTGAAGCTTTCTTT
CDR3aa: CASRAGPLNTEAFF

d_gene: .
abundance: .
v_gene: TRBV11-2
j_gene: TRBJ2-1
CDR3nt: TGTGCCAGCAGCTTAATTGGGCAGGGTCTAGGCAATGAGCAGTTCTTC
CDR3aa: CASSLIGQGLGNEQFF

d_gene: TRBD2
abundance: .
v_gene: TRBV5-1
j_gene: TRBJ2-3
CDR3nt: TGCGCCAGCGTTCTAGCGGGGCGTAGCACAGATACGCAGTATTTT
CDR3aa: CASVLAGRSTDTQYF

d_gene: .
abundance: once
v_gene: TRBV7-2
j_gene: TRBJ2-6
CDR3nt: TGTGCCAGCAGCCCCAGACGATCTGGGGCCAACGTCCTGACTTTC
CDR3aa: CASSPRRSGANVLTF

d_gene: TRBD1
abundance: .
v_gene: TRBV6-9
j_gene: TRBJ1-1
CDR3nt: TGTGCCAGCAGTTCAAACGCCCCAGGACAGGGCCCCTTGGGAGTCGCTGAAGCTTTCTTT
CDR3aa: CASSSNAPGQGPLGVAEAFF

d_gene: .
abundance: .
v_gene: TRBV7-2
j_gene: TRBJ2-7
CDR3nt: TGTGCCAGCAGCTCCCGTGGCAGGGACGCCTACGAGCAGTACTTC
CDR3aa: CASSSRGRDAYEQYF

d_gene: .
abundance: .
v_gene: TRBV19
j_gene: TRBJ1-1
CDR3nt: TGTGCCAGTAAATGGGGCCAAGCAGTGAACACTGAAGCTTTCTTT
CDR3aa: CASKWGQAVNTEAFF